The rows below give T cell receptor beta chains drawn from one sample of a study of shared clonotypes between healthy human individuals. TCRdb's table, derived via immunoSEQ multiplex PCR, lists solely in-frame clones and lacks some. This sample has 600,000 to 750,000 clones, with around 72% found just once. Material for sequencing was memory CD4+ T cells sorted from blood. Receptors originate from a woman in her 30s in good health. Both conserved end residues are part of each CDR3. D genes are given only for firm matches. The listing skips clone size in some rows; elsewhere it reads once, few, many or a size class.

CDR3 protein	CDR3 DNA	CDR3 length	D gene	V gene	J gene	clone size
CAWDRGSTEAFF	TGTGCCTGGGACAGAGGGTCGACTGAAGCTTTCTTT	12	NA	TRBV30	TRBJ1-1	NA
CAWSSGRDNEQYF	TGTGCCTGGAGTAGCGGGAGGGATAACGAGCAGTACTTC	13	TRBD2	TRBV30	TRBJ2-7	NA
CASSATPGQGRGYTF	TGTGCCAGCTCAGCGACTCCGGGACAGGGAAGGGGCTACACCTTC	15	TRBD1	TRBV18	TRBJ1-2	NA
CASSSAGPGGTQYF	TGCGCCAGCAGCTCAGCGGGCCCGGGAGGGACCCAGTACTTC	14	TRBD2	TRBV5-1	TRBJ2-5	few
CASSPLAEGFAGYTF	TGTGCCAGCTCACCGCTGGCGGAAGGGTTTGCCGGCTACACCTTC	15	NA	TRBV18	TRBJ1-2	NA
CASSFSQGVIQPQHF	TGTGCCAGCAGTTTCTCACAGGGCGTGATTCAGCCCCAGCATTTT	15	NA	TRBV28	TRBJ1-5	NA
CASSLDSGTGGYNEQFF	TGTGCCAGCAGCTTAGATTCCGGGACAGGGGGTTACAATGAGCAGTTCTTC	17	TRBD1	TRBV11-3	TRBJ2-1	few
CASSNLPGITYEQYF	TGCGCCAGCTCTAATCTCCCAGGGATAACCTACGAGCAGTACTTC	15	NA	TRBV5-1	TRBJ2-7	NA
CASSRASTFLNTGELFF	TGTGCCAGCTCACGCGCCTCGACGTTCCTAAACACCGGGGAGCTGTTTTTT	17	NA	TRBV18	TRBJ2-2	NA
CASRRDSSTDTQYF	TGCGCCAGCAGAAGAGACTCTAGCACAGATACGCAGTATTTT	14	NA	TRBV5-1	TRBJ2-3	NA
CASSLYGTSGRGSYNEQFF	TGCGCCAGCAGCTTGTATGGGACTAGCGGGAGGGGCTCCTACAATGAGCAGTTCTTC	19	TRBD2	TRBV5-1	TRBJ2-1	NA
CASSTSYRQGNEKLFF	TGTGCCAGCAGCACATCATACCGACAGGGAAATGAAAAACTGTTTTTT	16	TRBD1	TRBV7-9	TRBJ1-4	NA
CASKQDDQPQHF	TGTGCCAGCAAACAAGACGATCAGCCCCAGCATTTT	12	NA	TRBV2	TRBJ1-5	once
CASSPGQGSNYGYTF	TGTGCCAGCTCACCGGGACAGGGATCGAACTATGGCTACACCTTC	15	TRBD1	TRBV18	TRBJ1-2	NA
CASMRDSNQPQHF	TGTGCCAGCATGAGGGATAGCAATCAGCCCCAGCATTTT	13	NA	TRBV2	TRBJ1-5	few
CASRGLAEGAGELFF	TGTGCCAGCCGGGGGCTAGCGGAGGGGGCCGGGGAGCTGTTTTTT	15	NA	TRBV27	TRBJ2-2	NA
CASSATYEQYF	TGTGCCAGCAGCGCCACCTACGAGCAGTACTTC	11	NA	TRBV11-2	TRBJ2-7	few
CAIRSAESSYNEQFF	TGTGCCATCAGATCAGCGGAAAGCTCCTACAATGAGCAGTTCTTC	15	NA	TRBV10-3	TRBJ2-1	NA
CASSLWSSGNEQYF	TGTGCCAGCAGCTTATGGTCTAGCGGGAACGAGCAGTACTTC	14	TRBD2	TRBV7-2	TRBJ2-7	few
CASSPGALNEQFF	TGTGCCAGCAGCCCCGGGGCCCTCAATGAGCAGTTCTTC	13	NA	TRBV7-3	TRBJ2-1	NA
CASSLSSPGELFF	TGTGCCAGCAGCTTATCCAGTCCCGGGGAGCTGTTTTTT	13	NA	TRBV7-9	TRBJ2-2	many
CASSLRAGDRYTF	TGTGCCAGCAGTTTAAGGGCAGGGGATCGCTACACCTTC	13	NA	TRBV27	TRBJ1-2	few
CASSPTGTANEKLFF	TGTGCCAGCAGTCCCACCGGGACAGCCAATGAAAAACTGTTTTTT	15	TRBD1	TRBV28	TRBJ1-4	few
CASSFLGQGIYGYTF	TGTGCCAGCAGCTTCCTGGGACAGGGCATCTATGGCTACACCTTC	15	TRBD1	TRBV4-2	TRBJ1-2	NA
CASSSPGTSGEWGYTDTQYF	TGTGCCAGCAGTTCCCCCGGGACTAGCGGGGAGTGGGGTTACACAGATACGCAGTATTTT	20	TRBD2	TRBV28	TRBJ2-3	NA
CASSSPGASSQQYF	TGTGCCAGCAGTTCCCCGGGGGCCTCTAGCCAGCAGTACTTC	14	NA	TRBV28	TRBJ2-7	NA
CASSLRTSGTNNEQFF	TGTGCCAGCAGTTTAAGGACTAGCGGGACCAACAATGAGCAGTTCTTC	16	TRBD2	TRBV6-6	TRBJ2-1	once
CASSFSSEQYF	TGTGCCAGCAGCTTTAGTTCCGAGCAGTACTTC	11	NA	TRBV7-2	TRBJ2-7	once
CASSSAGGDYEQYF	TGTGCCAGCAGTTCAGCGGGAGGGGACTACGAGCAGTACTTC	14	TRBD2	TRBV28	TRBJ2-7	NA
CASNSAAGSNTGELFF	TGTGCCAGTAACTCAGCAGCGGGGTCGAACACCGGGGAGCTGTTTTTT	16	TRBD2	TRBV19	TRBJ2-2	NA
CATSRADRNYGYTF	TGTGCCACCAGCAGAGCCGACAGGAACTATGGCTACACCTTC	14	NA	TRBV15	TRBJ1-2	NA
CASSEDREWLTGGSDTQYF	TGTGCCAGCAGTGAAGACAGGGAATGGCTCACGGGAGGGTCAGATACGCAGTATTTT	19	TRBD2	TRBV6-1	TRBJ2-3	NA
CASKVYGANVLTF	TGTGCCAGCAAGGTTTATGGGGCCAACGTCCTGACTTTC	13	NA	TRBV6-1	TRBJ2-6	NA
CAWKRVGRPYEQYF	TGTGCCTGGAAGCGGGTCGGGAGGCCCTACGAGCAGTACTTC	14	TRBD2	TRBV30	TRBJ2-7	few
CAIKLGAYGEQYF	TGTGCCATCAAATTGGGGGCGTATGGAGAGCAGTACTTC	13	NA	TRBV10-3	TRBJ2-7	NA
CASSRSWAGQNLAKNIQYF	TGCGCCAGCAGTCGATCCTGGGCGGGGCAGAATCTAGCCAAAAACATTCAGTACTTC	19	NA	TRBV23-1	TRBJ2-4	NA
CASSRTYEGQAGGPVDTQYF	TGCGCCAGCAGCCGAACCTACGAAGGGCAGGCGGGAGGGCCCGTAGATACGCAGTATTTT	20	TRBD2	TRBV4-1	TRBJ2-3	NA
CASSRDSPQTDGYTF	TGTGCCAGCAGTCGAGACTCGCCTCAAACGGATGGCTACACCTTC	15	NA	TRBV6-6	TRBJ1-2	NA
CASSIYSEPEKLFF	TGTGCCAGCAGCATATATTCGGAACCTGAAAAACTGTTTTTT	14	NA	TRBV7-9	TRBJ1-4	NA
CASSSLGRDQPQHF	TGTGCCAGCAGCTCTCTGGGCAGGGATCAGCCCCAGCATTTT	14	NA	TRBV5-6	TRBJ1-5	once
CASSSESNEQFF	TGTGCCAGCAGCTCCGAGTCAAATGAGCAGTTCTTC	12	NA	TRBV11-2	TRBJ2-1	NA
CASSGQAGGEQYF	TGTGCCAGCAGTGGTCAGGCGGGAGGCGAGCAGTACTTC	13	TRBD2	TRBV25-1	TRBJ2-7	NA
CAVGGTPLGYTF	TGTGCCGTGGGAGGGACCCCCCTAGGCTACACCTTC	12	NA	TRBV28	TRBJ1-2	NA
CSVEAFRGGGYTF	TGCAGCGTTGAAGCATTTCGGGGAGGTGGCTACACCTTC	13	NA	TRBV29-1	TRBJ1-2	NA
CASSFSGSIEQYF	TGTGCCAGCAGCTTTAGCGGGAGTATCGAGCAGTACTTC	13	TRBD2	TRBV7-8	TRBJ2-7	few
CASSLGLDRDTQYF	TGCGCCAGCAGCTTGGGACTGGACCGAGATACGCAGTATTTT	14	NA	TRBV5-1	TRBJ2-3	NA
CASSLLVGGNTEAFF	TGTGCCAGCAGTTTACTGGTTGGAGGGAACACTGAAGCTTTCTTT	15	NA	TRBV28	TRBJ1-1	NA
CASTPLGTGANQPQHF	TGTGCCAGCACCCCCCTCGGGACAGGGGCTAATCAGCCCCAGCATTTT	16	TRBD1	TRBV2	TRBJ1-5	NA
CASSSTGSAGELFF	TGCGCCAGCAGCTCGACAGGGTCGGCCGGGGAGCTGTTTTTT	14	TRBD1	TRBV5-1	TRBJ2-2	NA
CASSLGTSGGQETQYF	TGTGCCAGCAGCTTAGGGACTAGCGGAGGCCAAGAGACCCAGTACTTC	16	TRBD2	TRBV7-8	TRBJ2-5	NA
CASSGRDYLFTGELFF	TGTGCCAGCAGTGGCCGGGACTACCTCTTCACCGGGGAGCTGTTTTTT	16	TRBD2	TRBV25-1	TRBJ2-2	NA
CASSNRGYEQYF	TGTGCCAGCAGCAACAGGGGCTACGAGCAGTACTTC	12	TRBD1	TRBV28	TRBJ2-7	few
CASSLARLAGVIHTDTQYF	TGTGCCAGCAGCTTAGCGCGGCTAGCGGGAGTTATCCACACAGATACGCAGTATTTT	19	TRBD2	TRBV7-9	TRBJ2-3	NA
CASSPGGPTDTEAFF	TGTGCCAGCTCACCTGGGGGACCCACCGACACTGAAGCTTTCTTT	15	NA	TRBV18	TRBJ1-1	NA
CASYPRGVGEQYF	TGTGCCAGTTATCCCCGGGGGGTCGGCGAGCAGTACTTC	13	TRBD2	TRBV5-8	TRBJ2-7	NA
CASSSTNSNQPQHF	TGTGCCAGCAGTTCCACTAATAGCAATCAGCCCCAGCATTTT	14	NA	TRBV27	TRBJ1-5	NA
CASRQGSAGGNEQFF	TGTGCCAGCAGACAAGGGTCAGCGGGAGGCAATGAGCAGTTCTTC	15	TRBD2	TRBV6-5	TRBJ2-1	many
CASSQEVSLRQPSTF	TGCGCCAGCAGCCAAGAGGTCTCGCTCAGGCAACCCTCCACCTTC	15	NA	TRBV5-4	TRBJ1-2	NA
CASSPQGRTEAFF	TGTGCCAGCAGTCCTCAGGGGAGGACTGAAGCTTTCTTT	13	NA	TRBV11-2	TRBJ1-1	NA